Listed here are 5 T cell receptor beta chains from one sample, sequenced in a study of T cell responses to AZD1222 COVID-19 vaccine. Repertoires were generated with immunoSEQ multiplex PCR, while TCRdb's copy carries only in-frame clones and drops some. The sample has some 140,000 clones; around nine tenths are singletons. Sequenced here: peripheral blood, sampled on day 0 of AZD1222 vaccination. These receptors were collected from an adult in good health.

This chain links TRBV5-4 with TRBJ1-4; 7 bases are shared with TRBD1. This CDR3 is built from 15 residues. Germline V gene sequence: CDR1 SGHNT, CDR2 YYREEE (reference sequence). Trimming took 7 bases from V and 5 from J; bases not matched to a gene: 11. This CDR3 is CASGLGGGANEKLFF. CDR3 DNA: TGTGCCAGCGGGCTCGGAGGGGGCGCGAATGAAAAACTGTTTTTT.

V usage is TRBV5-1 and J usage is TRBJ2-3; TRBD2 aligns across 9 bases. V shed 5 bases, J shed 4 bases, and the junction held 8 bases outside the gene matches. CDR1 is SGHRS, CDR2 YFSETQ, per germline. The CDR3 is 15 residues long. DNA of the CDR3: TGCGCCAGCAGGTTATTAGCGGGAGCCGCAGATACGCAGTATTTT. It encodes CASRLLAGAADTQYF.

This chain uses TRBV28 with TRBJ1-6; 11 bases line up with TRBD1. The V and J ends lost 6 bases and 9 bases, in that order; junction bases with no gene match: 1. CDR3 length: 13 amino acids. CDR1 is MDHEN, CDR2 SYDVKM, per germline. This CDR3 is CASRGQGVSPLHF. CDR3 DNA: TGTGCCAGCAGGGGACAGGGGGTTTCACCCCTCCACTTT.

The sample holds a few counts of this clone. An end of the junction differs from the germline gene, which may be a read error. The chain is built from TRBV19 and TRBJ1-1, with TRBD1 as a possible D gene (5 bases). CDR3 length: 12 amino acids. Germline V gene lookup returns CDR1 LNHDA and CDR2 SQIVND (reference sequence). This CDR3 reads CASSAGPSGYHF. As DNA, the CDR3 is TGTGCCAGTAGTGCAGGGCCGTCGGGGTACCATTTT.

This sequence joins TRBV5-1 and TRBJ2-3; D remains unclear. This CDR3 region has 16 residues. V was cut by 6 bases and J by 1 base, with 18 bases left in between. Germline V gives CDR1 SGHRS, CDR2 YFSETQ. The CDR3 DNA follows: TGCGCCAGCAAGGCAGGTTTGTTTGGGGGCACAGATACGCAGTATTTT. Translated, it gives CASKAGLFGGTDTQYF.